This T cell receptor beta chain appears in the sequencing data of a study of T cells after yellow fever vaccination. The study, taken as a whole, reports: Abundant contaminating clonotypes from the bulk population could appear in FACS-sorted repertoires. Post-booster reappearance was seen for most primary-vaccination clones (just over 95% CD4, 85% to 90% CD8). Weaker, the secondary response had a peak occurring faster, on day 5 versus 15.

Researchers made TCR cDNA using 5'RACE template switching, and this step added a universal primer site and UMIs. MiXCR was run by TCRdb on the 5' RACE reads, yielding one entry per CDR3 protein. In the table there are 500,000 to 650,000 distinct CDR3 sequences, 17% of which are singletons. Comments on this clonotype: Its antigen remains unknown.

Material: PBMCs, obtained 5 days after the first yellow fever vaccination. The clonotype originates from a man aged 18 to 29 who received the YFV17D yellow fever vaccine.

In DNA, the CDR3 is TGTGCCACCAATGGGGTTGGGAATTCACCCCTCCACTTT. Translated: CATNGVGNSPLHF. The chain combines TRBV15 with TRBJ1-6; D is uncertain. CDR1 and CDR2 from the germline V gene are LNHNV and YYDKDF (reference sequence). CDR3 length: 13 amino acids. Trimming cost V 7 bases and J 7 bases, with 11 bases left between them. Using reference TRBV15 and TRBJ1-6 for the parts outside the CDR3, the full variable domain is DAMVIQNPRYQVTQFGKPVTLSCSQTLNHNVMYWYQQKSSQAPKLLFHYYDKDFNNEADTPDNFQSRRPNTSFCFLDIRSPGLGDTAMYLCATNGVGNSPLHFGNGTRLTVT.